This is a list of T cell receptor beta chains from one sample in a study of graft-versus-host responses after intestinal transplantation. The protocol was immunoSEQ multiplex PCR, while the TCRdb copy is restricted to in-frame clones and leaves out a portion. The sample has nearly 95,000 clones, 93% seen once. These TCRs are of unknown antigen specificity. The specimen was unstimulated CD8+ T cells sorted from spleen or lymph node cells, collected before intestinal transplant. The receptor source for this set is a human donor who received an intestinal transplant. Both conserved end residues are part of each CDR3. Fields, in order: V gene, D gene, J gene, clone size, CDR3 DNA, CDR3 protein. D genes are given only for firm matches. The size entry is marked missing in some rows and otherwise reads once, few, many or a size class.

>TRBV9|NA|TRBJ2-3|NA
TGTGCCAGCAGCGATAGTAGCACAGATACGCAGTATTTT
CASSDSSTDTQYF
>TRBV5-1|TRBD1|TRBJ2-7|NA
TGCGCCAGCAGCATCCGGACAGGGGGCAACGAGCAGTACTTC
CASSIRTGGNEQYF
>TRBV6-1|NA|TRBJ1-5|NA
TGTGCCAGCAGTGAAGCACTTGTTCAGGCCCGGCGACAGCCCCAGCATTTT
CASSEALVQARRQPQHF
>TRBV7-9|NA|TRBJ2-3|NA
TGTGCCAGCAGCTTAACGAGGAGCACAGATACGCAGTATTTT
CASSLTRSTDTQYF
>TRBV7-8|NA|TRBJ1-4|NA
TGTGCCAGCAGCGCGATTCAGGGAGGGGGTGAAAAACTGTTTTTT
CASSAIQGGGEKLFF
>TRBV29-1|NA|TRBJ2-1|NA
TGCAGCGTTGAAGAGGAGGGGGCCGATGAGCAGTTCTTC
CSVEEEGADEQFF
>TRBV28|TRBD1|TRBJ1-1|NA
TGTGCCAGCAGTCTCGGACAGGGGTGGGCTGAAGCTTTCTTT
CASSLGQGWAEAFF
>TRBV7-2|NA|TRBJ2-5|NA
TGTGCCAGCAGCCGATCGGGGGGCTCGGGGGAGACCCAGTACTTC
CASSRSGGSGETQYF
>TRBV29-1|TRBD1|TRBJ2-7|NA
TGCAGCGTTGAATGGGGACAGGCATACGAGCAGTACTTC
CSVEWGQAYEQYF
>TRBV30|NA|TRBJ1-1|NA
TGTGCCTGGGACCAGGGGAACACTGAAGCTTTCTTT
CAWDQGNTEAFF
>TRBV29-1|TRBD1|TRBJ2-1|NA
TGCAGCGTTCGGACAGGGAGGAATGAGCAGTTCTTC
CSVRTGRNEQFF
>TRBV2|NA|TRBJ2-2|once
TGTGCCACCCAGAACGTGGCAGGGCTCGGTCGGGAGCTGTTTTTT
CATQNVAGLGRELFF
>TRBV6-1|NA|TRBJ1-2|NA
TGTGCCAGCCGTTATCAGGGATCGGGCGGCTACACCTTC
CASRYQGSGGYTF
>TRBV12-5|TRBD1|TRBJ1-2|NA
TGTGCTAGTGGACCAACAGGGGTCGATGGCTACACCTTC
CASGPTGVDGYTF
>TRBV4-3|NA|TRBJ2-2|NA
TGCGCCAGCAGCCAAGATATCGCAGGGGACACCGGGGAGCTGTTTTTT
CASSQDIAGDTGELFF
>TRBV4-1|NA|TRBJ2-2|NA
TGCGCCAGCAGCCAGACGACGGAGACCGGGGAGCTGTTTTTT
CASSQTTETGELFF
>TRBV5-6|TRBD1|TRBJ1-2|NA
TGTGCCAGCAGCTTTGAGGGGGCGCGAGGCTACACCTTC
CASSFEGARGYTF
>TRBV28|NA|TRBJ2-1|NA
TGTGCCAGCAGTTTACGGGACTACAATGAGCAGTTCTTC
CASSLRDYNEQFF
>TRBV5-1|TRBD1|TRBJ1-4|NA
TGCGCCAGCAGCTGGACAGGCCTTAATGAAAAACTGTTTTTT
CASSWTGLNEKLFF
>TRBV4-3|TRBD1|TRBJ2-2|NA
TGCGCCAGCAGCCTTGGGACAGGGAACGCTCCCGGGGAGCTGTTTTTT
CASSLGTGNAPGELFF
>TRBV7-6|NA|TRBJ1-3|NA
TGTGCCAGCAGCTTAGTCACGGGGGGTGGAAACACCATATATTTT
CASSLVTGGGNTIYF
>TRBV4-1|NA|TRBJ1-3|NA
TGCGCCAGCAGCCAAGATCAGGGATCTGGAAACACCATATATTTT
CASSQDQGSGNTIYF
>TRBV10-3|TRBD1|TRBJ1-5|NA
TGTGCCATCAGTGAGTCGGGACAGGTGTCGGGCAATCAGCCCCAGCATTTT
CAISESGQVSGNQPQHF
>TRBV19|TRBD1|TRBJ1-3|NA
TGTGCCAGTAGTCCGGACAGGTTCTCTGGAAACACCATATATTTT
CASSPDRFSGNTIYF
>TRBV7-8|NA|TRBJ2-2|NA
TGTGCCAGCAGTTGGCAGGACGGGGAGCTGTTTTTT
CASSWQDGELFF
>TRBV10-3|TRBD1|TRBJ2-2|NA
TGTGCCATCAGTGTGGGACAGGGGACCGGGGAGCTGTTTTTT
CAISVGQGTGELFF
>TRBV6-6|NA|TRBJ1-6|once
TGTGCCAGCAGCTCGACTCGTTCCTATAATTCACCCCTCCACTTT
CASSSTRSYNSPLHF
>TRBV15|TRBD2|TRBJ2-2|NA
TGTGCCACCAGCAGAGATTGGGCTAGCGGGGGGGCCGGGGAGCTGTTTTTT
CATSRDWASGGAGELFF
>TRBV19|TRBD1|TRBJ1-4|NA
TGTGCCTGCAGGGGGCTCGACTCAACTAATGAAAAACTGTTTTTT
CACRGLDSTNEKLFF
>TRBV19|NA|TRBJ2-2|NA
TGTGCCAGTAAAGGGGTGATCACTGGGGAGCTGTTTTTT
CASKGVITGELFF
>TRBV7-8|NA|TRBJ1-2|NA
TGTGCCAGCAGCGGAGGGGCAGGAGGCTACACCTTC
CASSGGAGGYTF
>TRBV4-1|NA|TRBJ2-3|once
TGCGCCAGCAGCCAAGAGGTGGGCAGTAGCACAGATACGCAGTATTTT
CASSQEVGSSTDTQYF
>TRBV27|TRBD2|TRBJ2-1|NA
TGTGCCAGCAGTTTAACTAGCGGGGGGGCCAATGAGCAGTTCTTC
CASSLTSGGANEQFF
>TRBV19|TRBD1|TRBJ1-2|NA
TGTGCCAGTAGAACAGGGGGCGCTGGCTATGGCTACACCTTC
CASRTGGAGYGYTF
>TRBV4-3|NA|TRBJ2-7|NA
TGCGCCAGCAGCCGGAACCTGGGTAGCTTAGACGAGCAGTACTTC
CASSRNLGSLDEQYF
>TRBV9|NA|TRBJ1-1|NA
TGTGCCAGCAGCGTAGACGGGGAACGGGCTGAAGCTTTCTTT
CASSVDGERAEAFF
>TRBV18|NA|TRBJ2-5|NA
TGTGCCAGCTCACCATATGGTCCAGATGGGGGGAACCAAGAGACCCAGTACTTC
CASSPYGPDGGNQETQYF
>TRBV27|TRBD2|TRBJ2-3|NA
TGTGCCAGCAGTTTGACTAGCGACGACACCACAGATACGCAGTATTTT
CASSLTSDDTTDTQYF
>TRBV6-5|NA|TRBJ2-3|once
TGTGCCAGCAGTTACGGGGGAGGAAGGGATACGCAGTATTTT
CASSYGGGRDTQYF
>TRBV10-1|NA|TRBJ1-1|NA
TGCGCCAGCAGTGAAGGTCGGGGAGGAGGGACTGAAGCTTTCTTT
CASSEGRGGGTEAFF
>TRBV15|NA|TRBJ2-7|NA
TGTGCCACTAAGACAGGTGGAGCGAGGGAGCAGTACTTC
CATKTGGAREQYF
>TRBV6-5|TRBD2|TRBJ2-7|NA
TGTGCCAGCAGTTACTCAGGGACTAACTACGAGCAGTACTTC
CASSYSGTNYEQYF
>TRBV27|NA|TRBJ2-7|few
TGTGCCAGCAGTTTTGGGCAGGGGGGCAACGAGCAGTACTTC
CASSFGQGGNEQYF
>TRBV30|NA|TRBJ1-1|few
TGTGCCTGGAGTGTCGGAGGGAACACTGAAGCTTTCTTT
CAWSVGGNTEAFF
>TRBV28|NA|TRBJ2-3|NA
TGTGCCAGCAGTTTCAGTATTACCGATACGCAGTATTTT
CASSFSITDTQYF